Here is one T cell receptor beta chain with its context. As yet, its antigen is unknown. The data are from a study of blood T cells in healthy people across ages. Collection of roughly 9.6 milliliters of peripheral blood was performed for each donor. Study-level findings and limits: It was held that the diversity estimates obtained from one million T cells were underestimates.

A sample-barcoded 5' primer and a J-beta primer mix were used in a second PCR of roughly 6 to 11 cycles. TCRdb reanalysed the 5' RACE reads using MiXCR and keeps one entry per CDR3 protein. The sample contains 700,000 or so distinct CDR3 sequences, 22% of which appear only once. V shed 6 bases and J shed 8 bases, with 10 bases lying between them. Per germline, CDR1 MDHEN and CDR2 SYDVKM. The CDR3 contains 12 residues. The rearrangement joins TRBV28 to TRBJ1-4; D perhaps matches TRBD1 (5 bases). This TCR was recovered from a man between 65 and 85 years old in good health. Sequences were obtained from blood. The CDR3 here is CASRAGNEKLFF. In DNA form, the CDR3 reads TGTGCCAGCAGGGCAGGGAACGAAAAACTGTTTTTT.